Listed here are 22 T cell receptor beta chains from one sample, sequenced in a study of lymphopenia after photon versus proton radiotherapy. Clones were read by immunoSEQ multiplex PCR, and TCRdb kept only the in-frame ones, dropping some. The sample includes roughly 58,000 clones, 75% to 90% of them seen just once. Specimen: peripheral blood, collected from a patient treated with proton-based radiotherapy. The receptors were gathered from a man older than 75 with esophageal cancer.

The chain has TRBV11-2 and TRBJ2-1; D tentatively fits TRBD1 or TRBD2 (5 bases each). The germline V gene has CDR1 SGHAT and CDR2 FQNNGV. This CDR3 is 14 amino acids long. V lost 3 bases and J lost 3, with 9 bases in between. The CDR3 bases are TGTGCCAGCAGCTTCGGGGCGGACTACAATGAGCAGTTCTTC. Translation: CASSFGADYNEQFF.

The chain employs TRBV5-1 and TRBJ2-1, with TRBD1 matching 7 bases. The CDR3 is made up of 17 amino acids. The V segment lost 0 bases and the J segment 1 base; nucleotides outside the gene matches: 7. Germline CDR1 is SGHRS and CDR2 is YFSETQ. CDR3 nucleotide sequence: TGCGCCAGCAGCTTGGCTGGGACAGACCTTTCCTACAATGAGCAGTTCTTC. It is translated as CASSLAGTDLSYNEQFF.

This clone showed up just a few times. This rearrangement joins TRBV4-3 to TRBJ2-1; 7 nucleotides align to TRBD2. The V and J ends lost 0 bases and 4 bases, in that order; junction bases with no gene match: 6. Germline CDR1 LGHNA, CDR2 YSLEER. The CDR3 has 16 amino acids. CDR3 loop: CASSQEGPSGYNEQFF. The CDR3 region has the DNA TGCGCCAGCAGCCAAGAAGGTCCTAGCGGATACAATGAGCAGTTCTTC.

This clone was seen a handful of times. This chain links TRBV30 with TRBJ1-2; 8 bases agree with TRBD1. The trim removed 5 bases at V and 4 bases at J, leaving 6 bases unmatched. The CDR3 extends over 13 amino acids. CDR1 and CDR2 from the germline V gene are GTSNPN and SVGIG (reference sequence). The CDR3 coding sequence is TGTGCCTGGGGCCGGGACAGGCCCTATGGCTACACCTTC. This translates into CAWGRDRPYGYTF.

V gene TRBV7-9 combines with J gene TRBJ1-4; 7 bases fit TRBD1. Germline V gene lookup returns CDR1 SEHNR and CDR2 FQNEAQ (reference sequence). The CDR3 has 14 amino acids. After removal of 5 bases from V and 11 bases from J, the junction contained 11 bases not matched to a gene. CDR3 in DNA: TGTGCCAGCAGCGCAGCAAGGGACAGCGTGAAACTGTTTTTT. The encoded protein is CASSAARDSVKLFF.

The rearrangement links TRBV2 to TRBJ1-1, with D possibly TRBD1 on 5 matching bases. V lost 5 bases and J lost 0, with 13 bases in between. Germline V lookup: CDR1 SNHLY, CDR2 FYNNEI. This CDR3 spans 15 amino acids. The CDR3 region is CASSMGGIMNTEAFF. In DNA, the CDR3 is TGTGCCAGCAGTATGGGGGGTATCATGAACACTGAAGCTTTCTTT.

In DNA form, the CDR3 reads TGTGCCAGCAGCTCCCGATCCGTCGTTGACAATGAGCAGTTCTTC. Translated, it gives CASSSRSVVDNEQFF. This chain connects TRBV7-2 to TRBJ2-1; unclear D gene. The CDR3 is made up of 15 amino acids. Germline CDR1 reads SGHTA; CDR2 reads FQGNSA. The V gene lost 4 bases and the J gene lost 5 bases, with 15 bases spanning the gap.

CDR3 sequence reads: CSVGRGGMAETQYF. The CDR3 DNA reads TGCAGCGTTGGACGGGGAGGGATGGCCGAGACCCAGTACTTC. This chain joins TRBV29-1 and TRBJ2-5; TRBD2 matches 7 bases. The trim removed 4 bases at V and 5 bases at J, leaving 10 bases unmatched. Germline CDR1 SQVTM, CDR2 ANQGSEA. There are 14 residues in the CDR3.

This clone was detected only once. J is TRBJ2-1 and V is TRBV6-8; D is perhaps TRBD1 or TRBD2 (5 bases each). V lost 4 bases and J lost 6, with 16 bases in between. The CDR3 consists of 15 residues. Germline V CDR1 and CDR2: MNHGY, SAAAGT. The CDR3 loop is CASSCRRGPGNEQFF. The CDR3 nucleotides are TGTGCCAGCAGTTGCCGACGGGGCCCGGGCAATGAGCAGTTCTTC.

This chain joins TRBV9 and TRBJ1-3, with 8 bases that match TRBD1. Per the germline V gene, CDR1 is SGDLS and CDR2 is YYNGEE. This CDR3 comprises 15 residues. V was pared by 7 bases and J by 0 bases, with 6 bases of the junction left unmatched. The CDR3 reads CASRRGQDSGNTIYF. CDR3 coding DNA: TGTGCCAGCCGACGGGGACAGGACTCTGGAAACACCATATATTTT.

The genes are TRBV4-3 and TRBJ1-2, with D hard to call. This CDR3 spans 13 amino acids. Germline assignment: CDR1 LGHNA and CDR2 YSLEER. V was clipped by 0 bases and J by 5 bases, with 7 bases between them. CDR3 nucleotides: TGCGCCAGCAGCCAAGATGTGACTTATGGCTACACCTTC. It is translated as CASSQDVTYGYTF.

This sequence joins TRBV7-6 and TRBJ1-6; D may be TRBD1 (5 bases). CDR1 and CDR2 (germline): SGHVS, FNYEAQ. Trimming left V 3 bases short and J 3 bases short, with 12 bases between. The CDR3 is made up of 16 amino acids. CDR3 residues: CASSLVGAGYNSPLHF. CDR3 nucleotides: TGTGCCAGCAGCTTGGTAGGGGCCGGCTATAATTCACCCCTCCACTTT. The full variable domain, rest sourced from reference TRBV7-6 and TRBJ1-6, is GAGVSQSPRYKVTKRGQDVALRCDPISGHVSLYWYRQALGQGPEFLTYFNYEAQQDKSGLPNDRFSAERPEGSISTLTIQRTEQRDSAMYRCASSLVGAGYNSPLHFGNGTRLTVT.

V usage is TRBV27 and J usage is TRBJ1-5; D remains ambiguous. The CDR3 contains 15 residues. V lost 2 bases and J 5 bases, leaving 13 bases between the germline ends. Germline CDR1 is MNHEY and CDR2 is SMNVEV (reference sequence). In DNA form, the CDR3 reads TGTGCCAGCAGTTTAGAGTCGCCAGGCTATCAGCCCCAGCATTTT. It codes for CASSLESPGYQPQHF.

The count of this clone is one. This chain links TRBV2 with TRBJ2-2; D remains unclear. The V and J ends lost 8 bases and 6 bases respectively, with 13 bases between them. CDR1 and CDR2 (germline): SNHLY, FYNNEI. CDR3 length: 13 amino acids. CDR3 sequence (DNA): TGTGCCAGCCTTCCGACTCTGGCCGGGGAGCTGTTTTTT. Translation: CASLPTLAGELFF.

The chain is built from TRBV6-1 and TRBJ2-2, with 10 bases lining up with TRBD2. CDR3 length: 15 residues. Germline CDR1 reads MNHNS; CDR2 reads SASEGT. Unmatched junction bases numbered 4, after V lost 4 bases and J lost 5 bases. The CDR3 DNA follows: TGTGCCAGCAGTGCCCTAGCGGGAGAAACCGGGGAGCTGTTTTTT. This gives the protein CASSALAGETGELFF.

This clone occurred a few times. The chain has TRBV7-9 and TRBJ2-7; D might be TRBD2 (5 bases). The V gene lost 2 bases and the J gene lost 6 bases, with 17 bases spanning the gap. Germline values: CDR1 SEHNR, CDR2 FQNEAQ (reference sequence). The CDR3 runs to 15 residues. The DNA for the CDR3 is TGTGCCAGCAGCTTAAGCGGCAATCCCTCCCGCGAGCAGTACTTC. This sequence encodes CASSLSGNPSREQYF.

The chain couples TRBV9 to TRBJ2-1; 8 bases match TRBD1. V shed 2 bases, J shed 3 bases, and the junction held 4 bases outside the gene matches. CDR1 and CDR2 (germline): SGDLS, YYNGEE. CDR3 length: 15 residues. CDR3 DNA: TGTGCCAGCAGCGTGGGGACAGGTAACTACAATGAGCAGTTCTTC. It specifies CASSVGTGNYNEQFF. The full variable domain, its missing parts supplied by reference TRBV9 and TRBJ2-1, is DSGVTQTPKHLITATGQRVTLRCSPRSGDLSVYWYQQSLDQGLQFLIQYYNGEERAKGNILERFSAQQFPDLHSELNLSSLELGDSALYFCASSVGTGNYNEQFFGPGTRLTVL.

The chain uses TRBV5-1 and TRBJ2-2; TRBD2 matches at 10 bases. Germline-derived CDR1 and CDR2 are SGHRS and YFSETQ. The V and J ends lost 5 bases and 3 bases, in that order; junction bases with no gene match: 7. This CDR3 contains 16 residues. In DNA form, the CDR3 reads TGCGCCAGCAGGTCCGCTAGCGGGAGTTACACCGGGGAGCTGTTTTTT. Translating gives CASRSASGSYTGELFF.

The chain employs TRBV7-2 and TRBJ1-4, with 9 bases fitting TRBD1. V shed 3 bases, J shed 6 bases, and the junction held 5 bases outside the gene matches. The CDR3 runs 15 residues. Germline lookup yields CDR1 SGHTA and CDR2 FQGNSA. Written as DNA, the CDR3 is TGTGCCAGCAGCTTCTACAGGGGGCTGGATGAAAAACTGTTTTTT. It encodes CASSFYRGLDEKLFF.

The V gene is TRBV7-9, the J gene TRBJ2-5, with a tentative D call TRBD1 (5 bases). The CDR3 is made up of 17 amino acids. Germline CDR1 SEHNR, CDR2 FQNEAQ (reference sequence). Trimming shortened V by 1 base and J by 0 bases, and 15 bases separated the two germline ends. The CDR3 loop reads CASSLVDRVKYQETQYF. The CDR3 DNA is TGTGCCAGCAGCTTAGTTGACAGAGTAAAGTACCAAGAGACCCAGTACTTC.

This clone appeared once. V usage is TRBV29-1 and J usage is TRBJ1-1; possibly TRBD1 for D (6 bases). V was trimmed by 7 bases and J by 3 bases, leaving 15 bases between them. The CDR3 has 13 residues. Germline-derived CDR1 and CDR2 are SQVTM and ANQGSEA. The CDR3 nucleotides read TGCAGCGGCACCCACGAGGGGGACACTGAAGCTTTCTTT. Translated: CSGTHEGDTEAFF.

This chain joins TRBV5-1 and TRBJ2-6; no clear D gene. The CDR3 is made up of 17 amino acids. V shed 4 bases and J shed 0 bases, with 14 bases lying between them. Germline CDR1 SGHRS, CDR2 YFSETQ. Written as DNA, the CDR3 is TGCGCCAGCAGCCCTGCCCTCGGCAACTCTGGGGCCAACGTCCTGACTTTC. This encodes CASSPALGNSGANVLTF. The full variable domain, in which reference TRBV5-1 and TRBJ2-6 provide the parts outside the CDR3, is KAGVTQTPRYLIKTRGQQVTLSCSPISGHRSVSWYQQTPGQGLQFLFEYFSETQRNKGNFPGRFSGRQFSNSRSEMNVSTLELGDSALYLCASSPALGNSGANVLTFGAGSRLTVL.